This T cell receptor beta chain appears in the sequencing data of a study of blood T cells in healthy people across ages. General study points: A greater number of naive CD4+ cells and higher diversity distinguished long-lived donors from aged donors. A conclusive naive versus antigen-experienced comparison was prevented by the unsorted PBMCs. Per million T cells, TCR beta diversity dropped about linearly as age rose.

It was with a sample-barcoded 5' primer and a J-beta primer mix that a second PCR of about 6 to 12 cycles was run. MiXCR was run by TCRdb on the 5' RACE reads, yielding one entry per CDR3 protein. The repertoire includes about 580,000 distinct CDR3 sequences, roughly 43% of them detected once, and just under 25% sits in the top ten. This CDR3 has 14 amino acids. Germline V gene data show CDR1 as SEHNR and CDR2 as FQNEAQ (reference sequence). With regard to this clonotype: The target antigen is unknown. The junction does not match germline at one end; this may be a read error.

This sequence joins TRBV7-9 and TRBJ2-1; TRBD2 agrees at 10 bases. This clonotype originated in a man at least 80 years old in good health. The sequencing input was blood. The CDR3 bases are TGTGCCGGCAGCTTAGCGGGAGGAAGTGAAGAGCAGTTCTTC. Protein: CAGSLAGGSEEQFF.